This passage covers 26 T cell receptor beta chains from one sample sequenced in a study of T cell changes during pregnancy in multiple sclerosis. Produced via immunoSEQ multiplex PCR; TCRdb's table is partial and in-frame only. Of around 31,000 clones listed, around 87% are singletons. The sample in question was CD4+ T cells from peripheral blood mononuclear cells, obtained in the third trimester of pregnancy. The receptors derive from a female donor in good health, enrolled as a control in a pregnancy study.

This CDR3 reads CASSLGQSWGYTF. The CDR3, as DNA: TGTGCCAGCAGTCTGGGGCAAAGCTGGGGCTACACCTTC. The chain employs TRBV6-5 and TRBJ1-2; TRBD1 might be the D (5 bases). The germline V gene has CDR1 MNHEY and CDR2 SVGAGI. The CDR3 is 13 residues long. Trimming left V 5 bases short and J 8 bases short, with 15 bases between.

In nucleotides, the CDR3 is TGCGCCAGCAGCATCGGGGGGAGCCAAGAGACCCAGTACTTC. Protein: CASSIGGSQETQYF. V gene TRBV5-1 combines with J gene TRBJ2-5; 7 positions match TRBD2. There are 14 residues in the CDR3. Germline V gene sequence: CDR1 SGHRS, CDR2 YFSETQ. The ends lost 4 bases at V and 1 base at J; junction bases unmatched: 4.

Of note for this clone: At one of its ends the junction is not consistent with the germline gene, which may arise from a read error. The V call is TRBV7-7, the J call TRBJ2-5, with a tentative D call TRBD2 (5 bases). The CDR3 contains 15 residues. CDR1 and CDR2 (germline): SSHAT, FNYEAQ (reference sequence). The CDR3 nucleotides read TGTGCTAGCAGCTTAAATGAGGGTTTGCGGGAGACCCAGTACTTC. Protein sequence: CASSLNEGLRETQYF.

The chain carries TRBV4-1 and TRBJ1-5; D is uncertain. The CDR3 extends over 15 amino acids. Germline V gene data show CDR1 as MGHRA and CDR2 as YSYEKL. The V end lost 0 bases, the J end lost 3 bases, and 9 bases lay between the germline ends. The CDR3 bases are TGCGCCAGCAGCCAAGAGGAGGGTTACAATCAGCCCCAGCATTTT. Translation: CASSQEEGYNQPQHF.

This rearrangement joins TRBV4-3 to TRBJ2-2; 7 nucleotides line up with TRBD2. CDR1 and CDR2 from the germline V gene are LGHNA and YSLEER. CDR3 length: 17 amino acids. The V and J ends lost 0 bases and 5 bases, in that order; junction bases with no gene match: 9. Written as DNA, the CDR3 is TGCGCCAGCAGCCAAGAGGAACTAGCGCTGGGGACCGGGGAGCTGTTTTTT. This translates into CASSQEELALGTGELFF.

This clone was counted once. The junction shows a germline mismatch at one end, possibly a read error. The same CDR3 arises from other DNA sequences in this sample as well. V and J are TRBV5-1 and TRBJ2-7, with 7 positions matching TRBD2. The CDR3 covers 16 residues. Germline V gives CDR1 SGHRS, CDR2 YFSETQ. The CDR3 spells CASSLGGTPPRDEQYF. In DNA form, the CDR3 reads TGTGCCAGCAGCTTGGGAGGGACTCCCCCGAGGGACGAGCAGTACTTC.

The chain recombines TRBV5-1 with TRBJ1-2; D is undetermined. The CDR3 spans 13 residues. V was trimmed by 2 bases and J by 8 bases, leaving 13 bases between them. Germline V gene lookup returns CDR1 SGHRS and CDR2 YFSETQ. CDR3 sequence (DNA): TGCGCCAGCAGCTTATCGGGAGATGGGGGCTACACCTTC. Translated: CASSLSGDGGYTF. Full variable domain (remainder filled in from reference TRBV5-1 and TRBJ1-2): KAGVTQTPRYLIKTRGQQVTLSCSPISGHRSVSWYQQTPGQGLQFLFEYFSETQRNKGNFPGRFSGRQFSNSRSEMNVSTLELGDSALYLCASSLSGDGGYTFGSGTRLTVV.

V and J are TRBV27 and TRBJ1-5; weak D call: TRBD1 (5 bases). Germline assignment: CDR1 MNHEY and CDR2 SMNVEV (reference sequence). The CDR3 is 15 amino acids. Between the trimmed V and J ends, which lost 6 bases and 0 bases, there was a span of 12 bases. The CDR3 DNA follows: TGTGCCAGCAGGATAGGCGGGGGTAGCAATCAGCCCCAGCATTTT. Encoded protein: CASRIGGGSNQPQHF.

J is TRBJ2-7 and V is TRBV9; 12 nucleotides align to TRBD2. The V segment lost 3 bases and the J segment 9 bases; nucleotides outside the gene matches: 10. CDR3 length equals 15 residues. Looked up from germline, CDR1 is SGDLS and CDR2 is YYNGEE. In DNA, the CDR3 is TGTGCCAGCAGCGAGACTAGCGGGAGAGTTTCCGGGCAGTACTTC. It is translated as CASSETSGRVSGQYF.

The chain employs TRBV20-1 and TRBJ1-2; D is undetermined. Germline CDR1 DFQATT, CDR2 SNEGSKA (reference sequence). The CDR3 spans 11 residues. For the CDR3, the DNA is TGCAGCCTTACCGGGGTCCATGGCTACACCTTC. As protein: CSLTGVHGYTF.

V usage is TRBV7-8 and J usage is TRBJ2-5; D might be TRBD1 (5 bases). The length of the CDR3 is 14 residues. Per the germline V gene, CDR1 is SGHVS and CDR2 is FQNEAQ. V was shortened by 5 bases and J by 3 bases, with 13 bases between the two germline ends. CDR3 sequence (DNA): TGTGCCAGCAGCCCACGCCGACAGAAAGAGACCCAGTACTTC. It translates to CASSPRRQKETQYF.

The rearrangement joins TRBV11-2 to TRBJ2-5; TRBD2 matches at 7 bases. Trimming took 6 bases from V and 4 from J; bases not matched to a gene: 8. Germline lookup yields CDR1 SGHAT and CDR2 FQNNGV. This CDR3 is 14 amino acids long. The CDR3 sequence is CASRRLGGRETQYF. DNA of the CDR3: TGTGCCAGCAGGAGACTAGGCGGGAGAGAGACCCAGTACTTC. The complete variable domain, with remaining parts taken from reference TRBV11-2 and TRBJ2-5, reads EAGVAQSPRYKIIEKRQSVAFWCNPISGHATLYWYQQILGQGPKLLIQFQNNGVVDDSQLPKDRFSAERLKGVDSTLKIQPAKLEDSAVYLCASRRLGGRETQYFGPGTRLLVL.

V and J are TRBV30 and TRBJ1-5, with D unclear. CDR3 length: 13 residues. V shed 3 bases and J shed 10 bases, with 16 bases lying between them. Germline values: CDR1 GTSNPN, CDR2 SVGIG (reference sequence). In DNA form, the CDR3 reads TGTGCCTGGAGCTCGACTGACTTCGGACCCCAGCATTTT. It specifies CAWSSTDFGPQHF.

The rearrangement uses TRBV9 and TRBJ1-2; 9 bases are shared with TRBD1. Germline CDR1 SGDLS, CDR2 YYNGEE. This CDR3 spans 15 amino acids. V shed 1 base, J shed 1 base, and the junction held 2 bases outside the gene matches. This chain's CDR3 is CASSVRDRDNYGYTF. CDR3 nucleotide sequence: TGTGCCAGCAGCGTAAGGGACAGGGATAACTATGGCTACACCTTC.

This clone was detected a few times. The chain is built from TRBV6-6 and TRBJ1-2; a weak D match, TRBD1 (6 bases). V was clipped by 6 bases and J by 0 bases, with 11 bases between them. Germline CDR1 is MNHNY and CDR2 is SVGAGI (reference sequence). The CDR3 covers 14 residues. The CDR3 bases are TGTGCCAGCAGGGGGGACATAGCTAACTATGGCTACACCTTC. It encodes CASRGDIANYGYTF.

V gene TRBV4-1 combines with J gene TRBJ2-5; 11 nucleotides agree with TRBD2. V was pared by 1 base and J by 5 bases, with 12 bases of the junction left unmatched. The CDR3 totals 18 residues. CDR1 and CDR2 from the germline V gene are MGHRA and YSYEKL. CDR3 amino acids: CASSQGVSGRAGGETQYF. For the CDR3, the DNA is TGCGCCAGCAGCCAAGGAGTTAGCGGGAGGGCCGGGGGGGAGACCCAGTACTTC.

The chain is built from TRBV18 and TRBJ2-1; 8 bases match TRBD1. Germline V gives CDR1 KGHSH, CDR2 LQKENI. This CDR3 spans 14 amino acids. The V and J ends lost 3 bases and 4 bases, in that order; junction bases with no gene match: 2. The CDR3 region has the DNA TGTGCCAGCTCACCCGGACAGGGTTACAATGAGCAGTTCTTC. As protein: CASSPGQGYNEQFF.

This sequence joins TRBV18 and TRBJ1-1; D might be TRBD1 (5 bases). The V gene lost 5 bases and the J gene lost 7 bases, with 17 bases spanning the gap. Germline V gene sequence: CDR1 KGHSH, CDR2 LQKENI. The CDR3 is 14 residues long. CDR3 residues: CASSGDLGRGEAFF. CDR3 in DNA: TGTGCCAGCTCAGGAGACCTGGGGCGAGGTGAAGCTTTCTTT.

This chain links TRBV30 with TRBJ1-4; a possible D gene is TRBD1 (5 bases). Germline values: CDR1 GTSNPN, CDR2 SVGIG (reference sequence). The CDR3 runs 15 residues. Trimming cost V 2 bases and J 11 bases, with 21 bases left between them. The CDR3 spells CAWSSPGLLQGKLFF. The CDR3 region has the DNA TGTGCCTGGAGTTCCCCGGGACTCCTACAAGGGAAACTGTTTTTT. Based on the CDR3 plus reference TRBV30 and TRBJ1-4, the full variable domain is SQTIHQWPATLVQPVGSPLSLECTVEGTSNPNLYWYRQAAGRGLQLLFYSVGIGQISSEVPQNLSASRPQDRQFILSSKKLLLSDSGFYLCAWSSPGLLQGKLFFGSGTQLSVL.

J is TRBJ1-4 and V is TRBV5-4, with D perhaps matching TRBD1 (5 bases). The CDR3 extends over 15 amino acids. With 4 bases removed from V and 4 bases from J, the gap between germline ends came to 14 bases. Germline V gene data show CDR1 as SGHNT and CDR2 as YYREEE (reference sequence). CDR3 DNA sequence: TGTGCCAGCAGCCCGTCGGGGGGGGGTAATGAAAAACTGTTTTTT. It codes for CASSPSGGGNEKLFF. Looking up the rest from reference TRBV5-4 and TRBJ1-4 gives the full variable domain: ETGVTQSPTHLIKTRGQQVTLRCSSQSGHNTVSWYQQALGQGPQFIFQYYREEENGRGNFPPRFSGLQFPNYSSELNVNALELDDSALYLCASSPSGGGNEKLFFGSGTQLSVL.

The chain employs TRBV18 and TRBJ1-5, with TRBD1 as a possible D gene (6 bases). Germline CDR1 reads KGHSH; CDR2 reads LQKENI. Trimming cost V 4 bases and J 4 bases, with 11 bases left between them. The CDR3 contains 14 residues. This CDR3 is CASSLGTPNQPQHF. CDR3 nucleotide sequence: TGTGCCAGCTCACTTGGGACACCAAATCAGCCCCAGCATTTT.

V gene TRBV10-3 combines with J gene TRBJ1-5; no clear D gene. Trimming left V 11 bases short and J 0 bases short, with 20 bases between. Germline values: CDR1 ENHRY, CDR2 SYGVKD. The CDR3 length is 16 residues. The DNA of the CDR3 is TGTGCCCCCCCTCAAACGACTCTTTATAGCAATCAGCCCCAGCATTTT. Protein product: CAPPQTTLYSNQPQHF.

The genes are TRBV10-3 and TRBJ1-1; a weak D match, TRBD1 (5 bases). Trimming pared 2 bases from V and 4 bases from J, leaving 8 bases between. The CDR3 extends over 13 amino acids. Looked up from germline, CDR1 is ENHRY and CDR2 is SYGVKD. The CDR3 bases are TGTGCCATCAGTGAGGCAGGGCCCACTGAAGCTTTCTTT. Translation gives CAISEAGPTEAFF.

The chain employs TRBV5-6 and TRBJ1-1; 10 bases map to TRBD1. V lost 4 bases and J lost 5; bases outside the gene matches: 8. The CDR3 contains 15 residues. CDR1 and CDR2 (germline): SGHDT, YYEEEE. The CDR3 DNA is TGTGCCAGCAGCCCGTACGACAGGGGGCTTACTGAAGCTTTCTTT. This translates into CASSPYDRGLTEAFF. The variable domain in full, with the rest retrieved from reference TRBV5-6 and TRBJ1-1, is DAGVTQSPTHLIKTRGQQVTLRCSPKSGHDTVSWYQQALGQGPQFIFQYYEEEERQRGNFPDRFSGHQFPNYSSELNVNALLLGDSALYLCASSPYDRGLTEAFFGQGTRLTVV.

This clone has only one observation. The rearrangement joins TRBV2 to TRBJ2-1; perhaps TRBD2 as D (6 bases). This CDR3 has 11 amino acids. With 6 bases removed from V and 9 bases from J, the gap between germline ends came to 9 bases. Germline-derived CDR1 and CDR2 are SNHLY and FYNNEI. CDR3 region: CASRYGSEQFF. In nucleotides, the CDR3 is TGTGCCAGCAGGTACGGGAGTGAGCAGTTCTTC.

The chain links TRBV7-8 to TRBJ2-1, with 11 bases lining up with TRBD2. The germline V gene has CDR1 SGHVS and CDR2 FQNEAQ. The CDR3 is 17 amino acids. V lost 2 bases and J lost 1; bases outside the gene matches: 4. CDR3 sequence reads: CASSLSSGGGSYNEQFF. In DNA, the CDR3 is TGTGCCAGCAGCTTAAGTAGCGGGGGGGGGTCCTACAATGAGCAGTTCTTC.